These T cell receptor beta chains were read from a single sample in a study of T cell responses to AZD1222 COVID-19 vaccine. The protocol was immunoSEQ multiplex PCR, while the TCRdb copy is restricted to in-frame clones and leaves out a portion. The table has 200,000 or so clones, about 90% seen once. Sequenced material: peripheral blood, taken on day 0 of AZD1222 vaccination. The receptors were sampled from an adult in good health. Each CDR3 is given with its conserved first and last residue. Fields, in order: V gene, J gene, clone size, D gene, CDR3 DNA, CDR3 protein. The D gene is left open where the match is weak. Size is omitted from some rows. Given values are once, few, many or a class for expanded clones.

v_call: TRBV30
j_call: TRBJ2-3
clone_size: once
d_call: TRBD2
cdr3_nt: TGTGCCGCTACTCGGGGGGTTACACCCGGGGGTACAGATACGCAGTATTTT
cdr3_aa: CAATRGVTPGGTDTQYF

v_call: TRBV13
j_call: TRBJ1-6
clone_size: .
d_call: .
cdr3_nt: TGTGCCAGCAGCTTAGCGTCCGGGGGTTTCAATAATTCACCCCTCCACTTT
cdr3_aa: CASSLASGGFNNSPLHF

v_call: TRBV28
j_call: TRBJ2-3
clone_size: .
d_call: .
cdr3_nt: TGTGCCAGCCGGATCGGGGTGGCAGATACGCAGTATTTT
cdr3_aa: CASRIGVADTQYF

v_call: TRBV6-5
j_call: TRBJ2-7
clone_size: once
d_call: .
cdr3_nt: TGTGCCAGCAGTTACCAGCCCTCGGGGTCCTACGAGCAGTACTTC
cdr3_aa: CASSYQPSGSYEQYF

v_call: TRBV5-1
j_call: TRBJ2-7
clone_size: .
d_call: .
cdr3_nt: TGCGCCAGCAGCTTGACAGGAGGGACCTACGAGCAGTACTTC
cdr3_aa: CASSLTGGTYEQYF

v_call: TRBV7-8
j_call: TRBJ1-6
clone_size: .
d_call: .
cdr3_nt: TGTGCCAGCAGCTTAGTGACTTACAATTCACCCCTCCACTTT
cdr3_aa: CASSLVTYNSPLHF

v_call: TRBV9
j_call: TRBJ1-1
clone_size: once
d_call: .
cdr3_nt: TGTGCCAGCAGCTCAGGACAGCTGGGATTGAACACTGAAGCTTTCTTT
cdr3_aa: CASSSGQLGLNTEAFF

v_call: TRBV30
j_call: TRBJ1-5
clone_size: .
d_call: TRBD1
cdr3_nt: TGTGCCTGTGACAGGGATAATCAGCCCCAGCATTTT
cdr3_aa: CACDRDNQPQHF

v_call: TRBV7-9
j_call: TRBJ2-3
clone_size: .
d_call: .
cdr3_nt: TGTGCCAGCAGCTTTTTGGGAGGCACAGATACGCAGTATTTT
cdr3_aa: CASSFLGGTDTQYF

v_call: TRBV6-2/TRBV6-3
j_call: TRBJ1-4
clone_size: .
d_call: .
cdr3_nt: TGTGCCAGCAGTTACTCGAAATGGGAGGAAAAACTGTTTTTT
cdr3_aa: CASSYSKWEEKLFF

v_call: TRBV29-1
j_call: TRBJ1-1
clone_size: .
d_call: TRBD1
cdr3_nt: TGCAGCGTCGACTACCCGGGACAGGACATGAACACTGAAGCTTTCTTT
cdr3_aa: CSVDYPGQDMNTEAFF

v_call: TRBV19
j_call: TRBJ1-5
clone_size: .
d_call: TRBD1
cdr3_nt: TGTGCCAGTACCCCAGGGGGGGGCAATCAGCCCCAGCATTTT
cdr3_aa: CASTPGGGNQPQHF

v_call: TRBV27
j_call: TRBJ1-2
clone_size: .
d_call: .
cdr3_nt: TGTGCCAGCAGTTCCGACAGGACGGCTGGCTACACCTTC
cdr3_aa: CASSSDRTAGYTF

v_call: TRBV5-4
j_call: TRBJ2-7
clone_size: .
d_call: .
cdr3_nt: TGTGCCAGCAGCTTGGGGCTTTTATACGAGCAGTACTTC
cdr3_aa: CASSLGLLYEQYF

v_call: TRBV14
j_call: TRBJ2-2
clone_size: once
d_call: TRBD2
cdr3_nt: TGTGCCAGCGAAAGCGGGGATACGGACACCGGGGAGCTGTTTTTT
cdr3_aa: CASESGDTDTGELFF